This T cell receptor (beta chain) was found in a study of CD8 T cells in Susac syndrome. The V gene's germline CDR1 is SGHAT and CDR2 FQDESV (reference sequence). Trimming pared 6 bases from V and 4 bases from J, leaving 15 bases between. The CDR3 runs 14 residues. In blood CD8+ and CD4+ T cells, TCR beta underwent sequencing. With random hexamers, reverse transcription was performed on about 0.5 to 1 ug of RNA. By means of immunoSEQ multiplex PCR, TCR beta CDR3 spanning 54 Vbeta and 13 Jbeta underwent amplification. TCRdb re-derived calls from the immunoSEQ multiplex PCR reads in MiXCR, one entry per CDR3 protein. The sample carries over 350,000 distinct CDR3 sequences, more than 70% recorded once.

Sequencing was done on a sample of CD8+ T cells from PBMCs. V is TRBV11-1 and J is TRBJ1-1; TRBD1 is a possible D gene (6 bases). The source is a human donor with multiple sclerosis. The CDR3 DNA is TGTGCCAGCAGAGACAGGAATTCCGTCACTGAAGCTTTCTTT. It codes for CASRDRNSVTEAFF.